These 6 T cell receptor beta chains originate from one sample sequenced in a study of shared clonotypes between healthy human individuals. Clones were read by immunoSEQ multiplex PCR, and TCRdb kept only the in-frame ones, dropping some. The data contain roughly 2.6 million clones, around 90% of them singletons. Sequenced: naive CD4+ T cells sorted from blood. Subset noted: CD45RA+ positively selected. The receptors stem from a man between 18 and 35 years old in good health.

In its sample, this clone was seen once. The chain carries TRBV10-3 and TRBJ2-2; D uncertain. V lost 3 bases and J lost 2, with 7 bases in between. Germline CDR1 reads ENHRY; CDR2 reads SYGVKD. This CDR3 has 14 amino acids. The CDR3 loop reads CAISEVANTGELFF. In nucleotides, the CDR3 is TGTGCCATCAGTGAAGTCGCAAACACCGGGGAGCTGTTTTTT.

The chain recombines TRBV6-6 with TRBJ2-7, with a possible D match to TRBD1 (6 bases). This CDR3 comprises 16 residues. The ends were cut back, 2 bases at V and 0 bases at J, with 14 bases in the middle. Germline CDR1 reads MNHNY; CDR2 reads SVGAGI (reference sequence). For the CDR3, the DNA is TGTGCCAGCAGTTACCGTCACGGGACAATCTCCTACGAGCAGTACTTC. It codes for CASSYRHGTISYEQYF.

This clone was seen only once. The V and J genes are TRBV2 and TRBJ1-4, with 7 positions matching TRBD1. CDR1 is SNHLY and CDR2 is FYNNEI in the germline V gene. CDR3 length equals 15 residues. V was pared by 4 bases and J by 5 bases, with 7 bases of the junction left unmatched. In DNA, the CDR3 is TGTGCCAGCAGTGCGGACAGGCCCCCGAATGAAAAACTGTTTTTT. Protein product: CASSADRPPNEKLFF.

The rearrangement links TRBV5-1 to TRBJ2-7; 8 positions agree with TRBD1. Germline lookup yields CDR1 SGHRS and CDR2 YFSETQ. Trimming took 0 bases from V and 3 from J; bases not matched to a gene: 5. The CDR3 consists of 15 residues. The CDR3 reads CASSLALQGGYEQYF. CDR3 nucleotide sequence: TGCGCCAGCAGCTTGGCCTTACAGGGGGGCTACGAGCAGTACTTC.

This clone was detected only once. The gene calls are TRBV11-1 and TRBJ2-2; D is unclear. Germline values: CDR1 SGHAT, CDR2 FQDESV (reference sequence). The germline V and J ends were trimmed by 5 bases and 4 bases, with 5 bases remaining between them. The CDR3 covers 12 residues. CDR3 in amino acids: CASSLTTGELFF. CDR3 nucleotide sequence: TGTGCCAGCAGCCTGACCACCGGGGAGCTGTTTTTT.

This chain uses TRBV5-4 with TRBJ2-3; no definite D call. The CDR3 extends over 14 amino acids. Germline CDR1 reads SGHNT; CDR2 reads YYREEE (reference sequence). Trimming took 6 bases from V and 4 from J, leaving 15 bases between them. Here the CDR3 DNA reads TGTGCCAGCATCAAGAGACCCGGACCAGATACGCAGTATTTT. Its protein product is CASIKRPGPDTQYF.